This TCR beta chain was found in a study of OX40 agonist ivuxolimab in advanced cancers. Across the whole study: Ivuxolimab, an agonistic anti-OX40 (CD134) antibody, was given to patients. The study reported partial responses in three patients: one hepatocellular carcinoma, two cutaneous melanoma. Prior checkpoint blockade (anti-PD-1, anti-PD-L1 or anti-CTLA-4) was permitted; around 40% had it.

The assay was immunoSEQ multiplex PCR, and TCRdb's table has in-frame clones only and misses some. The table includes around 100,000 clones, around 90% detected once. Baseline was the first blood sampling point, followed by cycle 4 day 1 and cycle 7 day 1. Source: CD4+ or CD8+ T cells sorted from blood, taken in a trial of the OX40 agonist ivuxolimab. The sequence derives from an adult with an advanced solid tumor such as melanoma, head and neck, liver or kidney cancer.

In DNA form, the CDR3 reads TGTGCCATCAGGGAGAGCGGGAGGGCAGAGACCCAGTACTTC. It encodes CAIRESGRAETQYF. The rearrangement links TRBV10-3 to TRBJ2-5; 10 bases agree with TRBD2. Germline assignment: CDR1 ENHRY and CDR2 SYGVKD. CDR3 size: 14 residues. Trimming took 6 bases from V and 4 from J; bases not matched to a gene: 5.